Listed below are T cell receptor beta chains from one sample, sequenced in a study of T cell responses to AZD1222 COVID-19 vaccine. Method: immunoSEQ multiplex PCR; TCRdb's copy keeps in-frame clones and lacks some. The sample lists more than 100,000 clones, roughly 89% seen once, with about 50% in the top ten. This sample comprised peripheral blood, obtained on day 0 of AZD1222 vaccination. The receptors originated from an adult in good health. Both conserved end residues are part of each CDR3. A D gene is named only where the DNA matches it firmly. Clone size is shown for a subset of rows, as once, few, many or a class of expanded clone.

v_gene	abundance	j_gene	d_gene	CDR3aa	CDR3nt
TRBV18	.	TRBJ1-5	.	CASSSDMGGPQHF	TGTGCCAGCTCATCCGACATGGGTGGTCCCCAGCATTTT
TRBV29-1	.	TRBJ2-1	TRBD1	CSVVGQGFPNEQFF	TGCAGCGTTGTGGGACAGGGGTTCCCAAATGAGCAGTTCTTC
TRBV3-1/TRBV3-2	.	TRBJ2-7	.	CASSGEGGKKQYF	TGTGCCAGCAGCGGGGAGGGGGGAAAAAAGCAGTACTTC
TRBV5-8	.	TRBJ1-2	.	CASSFQGALDRGYTF	TGTGCCAGCAGCTTCCAAGGGGCGCTTGATCGTGGCTACACCTTC
TRBV28	.	TRBJ2-7	TRBD1	CASSSTGDLSYEQYF	TGTGCCAGCAGTTCGACAGGGGACCTCTCCTACGAGCAGTACTTC
TRBV6-5	.	TRBJ1-2	TRBD1	CASSYTDRGQGYTF	TGTGCCAGCAGTTACACGGACAGGGGGCAGGGCTACACCTTC
TRBV20-1	.	TRBJ1-2	.	CSASGPSYGYTF	TGCAGTGCTAGTGGACCCAGCTATGGCTACACCTTC
TRBV5-1	.	TRBJ2-1	TRBD2	CASSLIAGGLGSYNEQFF	TGCGCCAGCAGCTTAATAGCGGGAGGCCTGGGCTCCTACAATGAGCAGTTCTTC
TRBV3-1/TRBV3-2	.	TRBJ1-2	TRBD1	CASSQAFRDRDYGYTF	TGTGCCAGCAGCCAAGCCTTTCGGGACAGGGACTATGGCTACACCTTC
TRBV5-4	.	TRBJ1-1	.	CASSLGGSATEAFF	TGTGCCAGCAGCTTGGGCGGGTCAGCCACTGAAGCTTTCTTT
TRBV9	.	TRBJ1-5	.	CASSVDGGYQPQHF	TGTGCCAGCAGCGTAGATGGAGGTTATCAGCCCCAGCATTTT
TRBV3-1/TRBV3-2	.	TRBJ2-5	.	CASSQERTIAETQYF	TGTGCCAGCAGCCAAGAGAGGACAATTGCCGAGACCCAGTACTTC
TRBV10-1	.	TRBJ1-1	.	CASRNTLNTEAFF	TGCGCCAGCAGGAATACCTTGAACACTGAAGCTTTCTTT
TRBV29-1	.	TRBJ1-2	TRBD1	CSVLLQGTLDLGYTF	TGCAGCGTATTACTACAGGGGACGCTAGATCTTGGCTACACCTTC
TRBV25-1	once	TRBJ2-6	.	CASSGPVSGANVLTF	TGTGCCAGCAGTGGTCCGGTCTCTGGGGCCAACGTCCTGACTTTC
TRBV6-5	.	TRBJ1-2	.	CATRGRARGYGYTF	TGTGCCACCCGGGGGCGGGCTCGAGGCTATGGCTACACCTTC
TRBV28	.	TRBJ1-6	.	CASSQRFGLHF	TGTGCCAGCTCTCAAAGGTTCGGGCTCCACTTT
TRBV14	few	TRBJ2-3	.	CASSQRLLLDTQYF	TGTGCCAGCAGCCAAAGGCTCCTTTTGGATACGCAGTATTTT
TRBV11-2	.	TRBJ1-1	.	CASARIRVGTEAFF	TGTGCCAGCGCCCGCATCAGGGTCGGCACTGAAGCTTTCTTT
TRBV19	.	TRBJ1-1	TRBD1	CASSIKGTGVTEAFF	TGTGCCAGTAGTATAAAGGGGACAGGGGTGACTGAAGCTTTCTTT
TRBV7-9	.	TRBJ1-2	TRBD1	CASSPGTGTYGYTF	TGTGCCAGCAGTCCCGGGACAGGGACCTATGGCTACACCTTC
TRBV9	.	TRBJ2-3	TRBD2	CASSVGGSTDTQYF	TGTGCCAGCAGCGTGGGAGGGAGCACAGATACGCAGTATTTT
TRBV28	.	TRBJ2-1	TRBD2	CASRDLAGGYFF	TGTGCCAGCAGGGACTTAGCGGGAGGCTATTTCTTC
TRBV28	.	TRBJ2-7	TRBD1	CASSLAGTAVGYEQYF	TGTGCCAGCAGTTTAGCCGGGACAGCCGTTGGCTACGAGCAGTACTTC
TRBV18	.	TRBJ1-2	.	CASSSDYGYTF	TGTGCCAGCTCTTCGGACTATGGCTACACCTTC
TRBV7-8	few	TRBJ2-7	TRBD2	CASSLLGTSGLYEQYF	TGTGCCAGCAGCTTACTTGGGACTAGCGGGCTTTACGAGCAGTACTTC
TRBV6-5	few	TRBJ2-6	.	CASRFSGANVLTF	TGTGCCAGCAGATTCTCTGGGGCCAACGTCCTGACTTTC
TRBV5-1	.	TRBJ2-7	TRBD2	CASSPGGSGSYEQYF	TGCGCCAGCAGCCCGGGTGGTAGCGGGAGCTACGAGCAGTACTTC
TRBV6-1	.	TRBJ2-7	.	CASSEEGPTYEQYF	TGTGCCAGCAGTGAAGAGGGGCCCACCTACGAGCAGTACTTC
TRBV19	.	TRBJ2-2	TRBD2	CASTHTGLAGPGGELFF	TGTGCCAGTACACACACTGGACTAGCGGGACCCGGCGGGGAGCTGTTTTTT
TRBV28	.	TRBJ1-5	.	CASSLSTQPQHF	TGTGCCAGCAGTTTATCTACTCAGCCCCAGCATTTT
TRBV18	.	TRBJ2-7	.	CASSPTVSYEQYF	TGTGCCAGCTCACCTACCGTGTCCTACGAGCAGTACTTC
TRBV6-5	once	TRBJ1-5	TRBD1	CANSAGTGGIQPQHF	TGTGCCAACTCCGCCGGGACAGGGGGCATTCAGCCCCAGCATTTT
TRBV7-9	.	TRBJ2-5	.	CASSRQGLKTEETQYF	TGTGCCAGCAGCCGCCAGGGACTTAAGACTGAAGAGACCCAGTACTTC
TRBV7-3	.	TRBJ2-3	TRBD2	CASSPGTSNTQYF	TGTGCCAGCAGCCCCGGGACTAGCAATACGCAGTATTTT
TRBV5-6	.	TRBJ2-1	.	CASSQTRNLYNEQFF	TGTGCCAGCAGCCAGACCCGTAACTTATACAATGAGCAGTTCTTC
TRBV5-6	.	TRBJ2-5	.	CASSLVSETQYF	TGTGCCAGCAGCTTGGTTTCTGAGACCCAGTACTTC
TRBV2	.	TRBJ1-4	TRBD1	CASSGQGSGEKLFF	TGTGCCAGCAGTGGACAGGGTTCGGGTGAAAAACTGTTTTTT
TRBV19	.	TRBJ2-1	.	CASTTGGYEQFF	TGTGCCAGTACCACAGGAGGGTATGAGCAGTTCTTC
TRBV28	.	TRBJ1-5	.	CASSLWVSNQPQHF	TGTGCCAGCAGTTTATGGGTTAGCAATCAGCCCCAGCATTTT
TRBV19	.	TRBJ1-5	.	CASSNSNQPQHF	TGTGCCAGTAGTAACAGCAATCAGCCCCAGCATTTT
TRBV7-2	.	TRBJ2-1	.	CASSLGSTTYNEQFF	TGTGCCAGCAGCTTAGGATCGACGACCTACAATGAGCAGTTCTTC
TRBV2	.	TRBJ2-6	.	CASSGFESRAAGANVLTF	TGTGCCAGCAGTGGATTTGAATCCCGGGCTGCTGGGGCCAACGTCCTGACTTTC
TRBV19	.	TRBJ2-2	.	CAIRALDTGELFF	TGTGCCATCAGGGCCTTAGACACCGGGGAGCTGTTTTTT